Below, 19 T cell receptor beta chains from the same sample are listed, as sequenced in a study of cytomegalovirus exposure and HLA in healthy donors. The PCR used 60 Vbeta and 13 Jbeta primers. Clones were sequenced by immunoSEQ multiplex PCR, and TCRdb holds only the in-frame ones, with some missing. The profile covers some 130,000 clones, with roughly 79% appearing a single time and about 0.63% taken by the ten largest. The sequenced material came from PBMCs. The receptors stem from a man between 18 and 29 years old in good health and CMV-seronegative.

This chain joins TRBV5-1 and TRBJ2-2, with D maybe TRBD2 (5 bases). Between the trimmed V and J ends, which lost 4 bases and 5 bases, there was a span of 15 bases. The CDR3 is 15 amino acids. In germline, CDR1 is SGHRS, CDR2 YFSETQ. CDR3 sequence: CASSARAGWTGELFF. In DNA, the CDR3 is TGCGCCAGCAGCGCGAGGGCGGGTTGGACCGGGGAGCTGTTTTTT.

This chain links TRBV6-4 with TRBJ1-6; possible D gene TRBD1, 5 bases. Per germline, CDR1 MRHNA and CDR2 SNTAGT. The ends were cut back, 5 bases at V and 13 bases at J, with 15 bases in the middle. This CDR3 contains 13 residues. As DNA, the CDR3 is TGTGCCAGCAGTCCGGTTGGTGGGGCTCCCCTCCACTTT. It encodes CASSPVGGAPLHF.

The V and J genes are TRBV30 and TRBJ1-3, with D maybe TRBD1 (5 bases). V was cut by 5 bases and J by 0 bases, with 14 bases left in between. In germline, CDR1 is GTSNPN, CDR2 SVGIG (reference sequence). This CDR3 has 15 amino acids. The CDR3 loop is CAWGGTFRSGNTIYF. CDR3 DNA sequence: TGTGCCTGGGGGGGGACTTTCCGCTCTGGAAACACCATATATTTT.

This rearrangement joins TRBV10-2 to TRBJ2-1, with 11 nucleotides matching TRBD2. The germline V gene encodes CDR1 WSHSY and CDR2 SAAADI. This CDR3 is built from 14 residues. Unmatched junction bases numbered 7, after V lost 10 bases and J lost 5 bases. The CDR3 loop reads CAIVAGGAHNEQFF. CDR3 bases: TGCGCCATCGTAGCGGGGGGGGCCCACAATGAGCAGTTCTTC.

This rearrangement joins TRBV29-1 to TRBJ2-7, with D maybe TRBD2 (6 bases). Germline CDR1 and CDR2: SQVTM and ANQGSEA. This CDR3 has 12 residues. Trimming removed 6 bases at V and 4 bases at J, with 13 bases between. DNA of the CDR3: TGCAGCGTGGACACCGGGAGTTACGAGCAGTACTTC. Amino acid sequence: CSVDTGSYEQYF.

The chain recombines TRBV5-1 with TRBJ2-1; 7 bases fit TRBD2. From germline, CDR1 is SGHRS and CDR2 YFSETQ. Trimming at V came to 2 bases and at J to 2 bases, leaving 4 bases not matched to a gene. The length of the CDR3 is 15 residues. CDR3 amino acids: CASSFTGGTYNEQFF. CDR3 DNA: TGCGCCAGCAGCTTTACCGGGGGGACCTACAATGAGCAGTTCTTC.

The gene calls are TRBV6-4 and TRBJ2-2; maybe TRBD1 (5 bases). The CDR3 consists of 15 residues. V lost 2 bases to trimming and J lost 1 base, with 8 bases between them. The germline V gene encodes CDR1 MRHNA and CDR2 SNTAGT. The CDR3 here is CASSDRQGNTGELFF. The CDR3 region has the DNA TGTGCCAGCAGTGACCGGCAGGGGAACACCGGGGAGCTGTTTTTT.

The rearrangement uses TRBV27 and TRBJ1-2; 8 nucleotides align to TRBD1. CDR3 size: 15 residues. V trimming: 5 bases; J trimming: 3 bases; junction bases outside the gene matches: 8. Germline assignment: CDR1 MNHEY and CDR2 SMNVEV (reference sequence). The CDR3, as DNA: TGTGCCAGCAGTCCACGGACAGGGTGGGACTATGGCTACACCTTC. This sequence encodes CASSPRTGWDYGYTF.

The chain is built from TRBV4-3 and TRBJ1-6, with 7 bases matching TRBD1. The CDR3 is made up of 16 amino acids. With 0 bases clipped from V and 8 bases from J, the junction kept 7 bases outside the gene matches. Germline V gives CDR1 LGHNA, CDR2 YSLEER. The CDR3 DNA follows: TGCGCCAGCAGCCAAGAACACAGGGGAAGGGATTCACCCCTCCACTTT. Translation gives CASSQEHRGRDSPLHF.

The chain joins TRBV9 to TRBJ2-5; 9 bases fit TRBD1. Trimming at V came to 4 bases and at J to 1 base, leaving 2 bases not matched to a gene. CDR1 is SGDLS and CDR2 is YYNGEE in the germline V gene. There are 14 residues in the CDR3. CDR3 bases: TGTGCCAGCAGCCTGGGACAGGGCCAAGAGACCCAGTACTTC. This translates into CASSLGQGQETQYF.

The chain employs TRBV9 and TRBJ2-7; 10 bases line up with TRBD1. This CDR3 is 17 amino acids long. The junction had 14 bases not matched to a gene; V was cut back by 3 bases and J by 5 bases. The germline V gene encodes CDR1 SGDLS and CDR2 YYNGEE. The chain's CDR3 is CASSGHAMGQGNHEQYF. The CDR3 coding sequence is TGTGCCAGCAGCGGACACGCTATGGGACAGGGGAATCACGAGCAGTACTTC. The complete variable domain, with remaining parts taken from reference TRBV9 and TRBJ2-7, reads DSGVTQTPKHLITATGQRVTLRCSPRSGDLSVYWYQQSLDQGLQFLIQYYNGEERAKGNILERFSAQQFPDLHSELNLSSLELGDSALYFCASSGHAMGQGNHEQYFGPGTRLTVT.

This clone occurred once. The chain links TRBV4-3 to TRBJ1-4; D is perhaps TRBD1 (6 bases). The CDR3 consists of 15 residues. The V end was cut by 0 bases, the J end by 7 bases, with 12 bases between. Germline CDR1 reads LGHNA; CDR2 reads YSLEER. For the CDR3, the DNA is TGCGCCAGCAGCCAAGAAGCACAGGGCGGTGAAAAACTGTTTTTT. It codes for CASSQEAQGGEKLFF.

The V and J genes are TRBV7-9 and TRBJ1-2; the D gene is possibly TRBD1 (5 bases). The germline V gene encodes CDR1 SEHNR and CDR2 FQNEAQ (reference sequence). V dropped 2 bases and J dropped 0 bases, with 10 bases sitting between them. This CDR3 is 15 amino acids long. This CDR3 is CASSLSRAPNYGYTF. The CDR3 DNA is TGTGCCAGCAGCTTATCCAGGGCCCCTAACTATGGCTACACCTTC.

The CDR3 loop reads CASSHRDEAYNEQFF. As DNA, the CDR3 is TGTGCCAGCAGTCACAGGGACGAGGCCTACAATGAGCAGTTCTTC. The chain uses TRBV7-9 and TRBJ2-1; tentatively, D is TRBD1 (6 bases). The germline V and J ends were trimmed by 6 bases and 2 bases, with 14 bases remaining between them. Per germline, CDR1 SEHNR and CDR2 FQNEAQ (reference sequence). The CDR3 contains 15 residues. The full variable domain, its missing parts supplied by reference TRBV7-9 and TRBJ2-1, is DTGVSQNPRHKITKRGQNVTFRCDPISEHNRLYWYRQTLGQGPEFLTYFQNEAQLEKSRLLSDRFSAERPKGSFSTLEIQRTEQGDSAMYLCASSHRDEAYNEQFFGPGTRLTVL.

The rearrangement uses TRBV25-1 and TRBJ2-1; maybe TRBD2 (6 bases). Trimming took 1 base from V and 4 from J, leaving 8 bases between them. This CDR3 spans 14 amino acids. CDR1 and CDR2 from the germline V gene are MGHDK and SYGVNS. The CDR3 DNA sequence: TGTGCCAGCAGTGAATGGGGGGAGTACAATGAGCAGTTCTTC. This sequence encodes CASSEWGEYNEQFF.

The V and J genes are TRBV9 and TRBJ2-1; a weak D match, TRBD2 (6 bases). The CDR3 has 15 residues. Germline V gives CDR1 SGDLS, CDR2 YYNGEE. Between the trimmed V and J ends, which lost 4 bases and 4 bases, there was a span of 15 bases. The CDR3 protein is CASSPRRVGYNEQFF. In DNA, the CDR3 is TGTGCCAGCAGCCCCCGGAGGGTGGGGTACAATGAGCAGTTCTTC.

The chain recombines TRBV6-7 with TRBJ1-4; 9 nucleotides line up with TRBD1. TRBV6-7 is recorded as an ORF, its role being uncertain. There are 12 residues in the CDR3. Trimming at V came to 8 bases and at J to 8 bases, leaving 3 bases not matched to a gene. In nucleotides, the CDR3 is TGTGCCAGCGGGACAGGGAACGAAAAACTGTTTTTT. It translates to CASGTGNEKLFF.

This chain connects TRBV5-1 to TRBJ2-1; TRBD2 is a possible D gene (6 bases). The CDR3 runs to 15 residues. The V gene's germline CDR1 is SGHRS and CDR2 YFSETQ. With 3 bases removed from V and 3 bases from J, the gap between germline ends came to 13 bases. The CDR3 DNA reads TGCGCCAGCAGCTGGACGGGGGTTGGCTACAATGAGCAGTTCTTC. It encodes CASSWTGVGYNEQFF.

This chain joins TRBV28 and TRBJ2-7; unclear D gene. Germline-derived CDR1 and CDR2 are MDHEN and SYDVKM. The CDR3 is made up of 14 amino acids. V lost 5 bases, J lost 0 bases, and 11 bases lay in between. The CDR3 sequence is CASSPYSFSYEQYF. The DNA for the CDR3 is TGTGCCAGCAGTCCGTATTCCTTCTCCTACGAGCAGTACTTC.